The 13 T cell receptor beta chains listed next were all sequenced from one sample in a study of T cells in severe cutaneous drug reactions. The patients sequenced had a carbamazepine-induced Stevens-Johnson syndrome or toxic epidermal necrolysis reaction. The iRepertoire multiplex PCR system with TCR subtype-specific primers built both bulk and single-cell libraries. TCRdb re-called the multiplex PCR reads and shows each CDR3 protein once, DNA omitted. The table lists roughly 7,100 distinct CDR3 sequences. Specimen: cells from a skin blister. The receptors here all came from a human donor with toxic epidermal necrolysis, a severe cutaneous drug reaction.

This chain uses TRBV7-9 with TRBJ2-7; TCRdb picks TRBD1, but there is no DNA to check that call. The germline CDR1 and CDR2 sequences are SEHNR and FQNEAQ (reference sequence). The CDR3 length is 15 residues. The CDR3 sequence is CASTRGDARVYEQYF.

This clonotype registers medium-sized by frequency. The chain couples TRBV5-1 to TRBJ2-7; the D call from TCRdb, TRBD2, cannot be confirmed without DNA. The CDR3 sequence is 13 residues long. Germline loops: CDR1 SGHRS, CDR2 YFSETQ. The CDR3: CASSFSGFYEQYF.

The chain employs TRBV6-5 and TRBJ2-1. CDR3 length equals 17 residues. Germline V gives CDR1 MNHEY, CDR2 SVGAGI. CDR3 sequence reads: CASSYSFLAVSYNEQFF.

This clonotype is medium-sized by frequency. J is TRBJ1-2 and V is TRBV5-4; TCRdb's D call, TRBD1, is unchecked because there is no DNA. The V gene's germline CDR1 is SGHNT and CDR2 YYREEE (reference sequence). CDR3 length: 15 amino acids. CDR3: CASTGTGLANYGYTF.

The chain combines TRBV28 with TRBJ2-1; TCRdb selects TRBD2, and the lack of DNA leaves this call unchecked. This CDR3 region has 15 residues. Germline assignment: CDR1 MDHEN and CDR2 SYDVKM. CDR3 region: CASSLGGNDYNEQFF.

This chain connects TRBV12-3 or TRBV12-4 to TRBJ1-5; TCRdb's D call, TRBD1, is unchecked because there is no DNA. CDR3 length: 15 amino acids. The CDR3 reads CASSLALQGYQPQHF.

The rearrangement uses TRBV28 and TRBJ2-1. CDR3 size: 13 residues. The germline V gene encodes CDR1 MDHEN and CDR2 SYDVKM. CDR3 sequence: CASSLHVLNEQFF.

The CDR3 here is CASMGLAFYEQYF. The chain joins TRBV27 to TRBJ2-7; TCRdb selects TRBD2, and the lack of DNA leaves this call unchecked. Germline loops: CDR1 MNHEY, CDR2 SMNVEV (reference sequence). The CDR3 spans 13 residues.

The V gene is TRBV29-1, the J gene TRBJ1-4; TCRdb proposes TRBD1, but this gene call is untestable without DNA. The CDR3 has 13 residues. Germline V gives CDR1 SQVTM, CDR2 ANQGSEA. CDR3 residues: CSVGTGWNEKLFF.

This chain links TRBV19 with TRBJ1-1; the D call of TRBD1 rests on TCRdb alone, since no DNA is present to check it. CDR1 and CDR2 from the germline V gene are LNHDA and SQIVND (reference sequence). The CDR3 sequence is 14 residues long. The CDR3 sequence: CASSTFTGNTEAFF. The full variable domain, completed using reference TRBV19 and TRBJ1-1, is DGGITQSPKYLFRKEGQNVTLSCEQNLNHDAMYWYRQDPGQGLRLIYYSQIVNDFQKGDIAEGYSVSREKKESFPLTVTSAQKNPTAFYLCASSTFTGNTEAFFGQGTRLTVV.

This clonotype is called medium-sized (0.01 to 0.1%) based on its frequency. The chain has TRBV6-2 or TRBV6-3 and TRBJ2-1; TCRdb names TRBD1, which stays unverified in the absence of DNA. This CDR3 is built from 12 residues. Germline lookup yields CDR1 MNHEY and CDR2 SVGEGT. CDR3 loop: CASSYGDGEQFF.

This chain links TRBV6-2 or TRBV6-3 with TRBJ2-1; TCRdb returns TRBD2, unconfirmable since there is no DNA. Germline CDR1 and CDR2: MNHEY and SVGEGT. The CDR3 has 12 residues. This CDR3 reads CASTTTRNEQFF.

V usage is TRBV5-4 and J usage is TRBJ2-3; absent DNA, TCRdb's TRBD1 call cannot be checked. The CDR3 runs 15 residues. The germline V gene has CDR1 SGHNT and CDR2 YYREEE (reference sequence). Here the CDR3 reads CASSFGTGRTDTQYF.